The 21 T cell receptor beta chains reported below all come from one sample, sequenced in a study of spatial heterogeneity in lung cancer (dated 2019 in TCRdb). The time point tag for this specimen amounts to: sample taken at primary tumor resection. TCR sequencing used whole RNA extracted from tumor and nontumor lung tissue, or from cryopreserved PBMC samples, without cell sorting. The library came from 5' RACE. The sample was run on a NextSeq 500. The public reads were reanalyzed by TCRdb: fastp trimming at Q25, MiXCR alignment, in-frame beta chains only. Merged by CDR3 protein, the rows form single entries marked with the most common genes and DNA. The sample yields under 7,500 distinct CDR3 sequences; 5.5% to 7.5% were counted once. Over 75% of the sample is taken by the ten largest. Specimen: PBMCs, collected at surgery. The receptors were gathered from a male donor with early-stage non-small cell lung cancer.

In its sample, this clonotype was seen many times. This beta chain turned up in a library designed for alpha chains; as an off-target read, its abundance says little. This rearrangement joins TRBV20-1 to TRBJ2-5; weak D call: TRBD1 (7 bases). CDR1 and CDR2 from the germline V gene are DFQATT and SNEGSKA (reference sequence). The CDR3 length is 12 residues. This CDR3 is CSQGGQFETQYF. Here the CDR3 DNA reads TGCAGCCAGGGGGGCCAATTTGAGACCCAGTACTTC.

This clonotype was seen repeatedly, ten times or more. A library made for alpha chains picked up this beta chain off target, so its size means little. The V call is TRBV25-1, the J call TRBJ2-1; D is ambiguous. The CDR3 runs 15 residues. Germline V gene sequence: CDR1 MGHDK, CDR2 SYGVNS. With 2 bases removed from V and 8 bases from J, the gap between germline ends came to 16 bases. The CDR3 sequence: CASSEGSLVSDEQFF. CDR3 in DNA: TGTGCCAGCAGTGAAGGTAGCTTAGTCTCCGATGAGCAGTTCTTC.

This clonotype was recorded many times. This beta chain turned up in a library designed for alpha chains; as an off-target read, its abundance says little. The chain couples TRBV7-9 to TRBJ2-7, with TRBD1 identical over 10 bases. Looked up from germline, CDR1 is SEHNR and CDR2 is FQNEAQ (reference sequence). This CDR3 is 17 amino acids long. V lost 5 bases, J lost 3 bases, and 13 bases stayed unmatched. Written as DNA, the CDR3 is TGTGCCAGCAGCCCTCATCCCGGGACAGGGGATATCTACGAGCAGTACTTC. Protein: CASSPHPGTGDIYEQYF.

Ten or more counts support this clonotype. This beta chain represents an off-target read in a library built for alpha chains; its size is of limited meaning. The CDR3 protein is CASSATGTYTDTQYF. As DNA, the CDR3 is TGTGCCAGCAGTGCCACCGGGACTTACACAGATACGCAGTATTTT. The chain recombines TRBV6-4 with TRBJ2-3; TRBD2 is a possible D gene (6 bases). The CDR3 has 15 amino acids. CDR1 and CDR2 (germline): MRHNA, SNTAGT. With 4 bases removed from V and 2 bases from J, the gap between germline ends came to 13 bases.

This clonotype appeared many times. This beta chain turned up in a library designed for alpha chains; as an off-target read, its abundance says little. In nucleotides, the CDR3 is TGTGCCAGCAGTGAGGACAGAGGGGATCAGCCCCAGCATTTT. Translation gives CASSEDRGDQPQHF. The chain is built from TRBV6-1 and TRBJ1-5, with a weak D call TRBD1 (6 bases). V was clipped by 3 bases and J by 5 bases, with 11 bases between them. Germline CDR1 and CDR2: MNHNS and SASEGT. The CDR3 is 14 residues long.

This clonotype was counted at least ten times. This beta chain is an unintended read in a library built for alpha chains; its size means little. This chain joins TRBV7-2 and TRBJ2-5; D may be TRBD2 (5 bases). This CDR3 has 12 residues. The germline V gene encodes CDR1 SGHTA and CDR2 FQGNSA. With 6 bases removed from V and 7 bases from J, the gap between germline ends came to 12 bases. CDR3 sequence: CASRLELGTQYF. The CDR3 region has the DNA TGTGCCAGCAGACTAGAGTTAGGGACCCAGTACTTC.

Ten or more counts support this clonotype. Since it is a stray read in a library aimed at alpha chains, this beta chain has a size that is not meaningful. The chain uses TRBV7-2 and TRBJ2-5, with D unresolved. The CDR3 has 13 amino acids. Trimming removed 2 bases from V and 4 bases from J, with 8 bases in between. The germline gives CDR1 SGHTA, CDR2 FQGNSA. The DNA of the CDR3 is TGTGCCAGCAGCTTACTGAAGGGAGAGACCCAGTACTTC. It is translated as CASSLLKGETQYF.

This clonotype has ten or more counts. This beta chain is an unintended read in a library built for alpha chains; its size means little. V is TRBV28 and J is TRBJ2-7, with a weak D call TRBD2 (5 bases). The germline gives CDR1 MDHEN, CDR2 SYDVKM. V lost 3 bases and J 2 bases, leaving 8 bases between the germline ends. The CDR3 contains 13 residues. The CDR3 here is CASSFSGTYEQYF. Written as DNA, the CDR3 is TGTGCCAGCAGTTTTTCGGGGACCTACGAGCAGTACTTC.

In regard to this clonotype: Because this beta chain is a stray read in a library intended to capture alpha chains, its abundance should not be given much weight. The V gene is TRBV3-2, the J gene TRBJ1-6. TRBV3-2 is flagged as a pseudogene. The CDR3 contains 13 residues. The CDR3 DNA sequence: TGTGCCAGCAGCCAAGCAGTAGGGTCACCCCTCCACTTT. Protein sequence: CASSQAVGSPLHF.

This clonotype was detected ten times or more. This beta chain turned up in a library designed for alpha chains; as an off-target read, its abundance says little. The genes are TRBV4-1 and TRBJ1-4; TRBD1 matches 9 bases. Germline lookup yields CDR1 MGHRA and CDR2 YSYEKL. This CDR3 region has 17 residues. The J segment lost 7 bases and the V segment lost 3 bases, leaving 12 bases of the junction unmatched. The CDR3 DNA reads TGCGCCAGCAGCCACAAACAGGGGGCACGGGAGAGTGAAAAACTGTTTTTT. It encodes CASSHKQGARESEKLFF.

This clonotype was observed at least ten times. This beta chain slipped into a library made for alpha chains as a stray read, so its size is not meaningful. This rearrangement joins TRBV6-1 to TRBJ2-3; TRBD2 matches at 7 bases. Trimming at V came to 1 base and at J to 8 bases, leaving 6 bases not matched to a gene. The CDR3 is made up of 14 amino acids. The germline V gene encodes CDR1 MNHNS and CDR2 SASEGT. The CDR3 is CASSEGAGRVTQYF. The CDR3 DNA reads as TGTGCCAGCAGTGAAGGGGCAGGGAGGGTTACGCAGTATTTT.

This clonotype occurred many times. This beta chain is a stray sequence in a library constructed for alpha chains; its clone size is not meaningful. The chain is built from TRBV11-2 and TRBJ1-1, with D perhaps TRBD1 (5 bases). V lost 1 base and J lost 4, with 10 bases in between. The CDR3 length is 14 residues. CDR1 and CDR2 from the germline V gene are SGHAT and FQNNGV. CDR3 sequence (DNA): TGTGCCAGCAGCTTAGGAGGGGCTTTCACTGAAGCTTTCTTT. Translating gives CASSLGGAFTEAFF.

At least ten counts were recorded for this clonotype. As an off-target read in a library built for alpha chains, this beta chain has a frequency of little significance. The chain links TRBV24-1 to TRBJ2-1, with 11 bases lining up with TRBD2. From germline, CDR1 is KGHDR and CDR2 SFDVKD. The ends lost 3 bases at V and 8 bases at J; junction bases unmatched: 5. This CDR3 comprises 15 residues. This CDR3 reads CATSDITSGGYEQFF. Here the CDR3 DNA reads TGTGCCACCAGTGATATAACTAGCGGGGGCTATGAGCAGTTCTTC.

This clonotype was picked up many times. This beta chain turned up in a library designed for alpha chains; as an off-target read, its abundance says little. This chain connects TRBV20-1 to TRBJ2-1, with 10 bases identical to TRBD2. The J segment lost 7 bases and the V segment lost 2 bases, leaving 5 bases of the junction unmatched. Germline lookup yields CDR1 DFQATT and CDR2 SNEGSKA (reference sequence). The CDR3 contains 14 residues. CDR3 protein: CSARLAGERNEQFF. In DNA form, the CDR3 reads TGCAGTGCTAGACTAGCGGGAGAGAGGAATGAGCAGTTCTTC.

Details on this clonotype: Since it is a stray read in a library aimed at alpha chains, this beta chain has a size that is not meaningful. The chain is built from TRBV7-2 and TRBJ1-1, with D possibly being TRBD1 (5 bases). This CDR3 is 16 amino acids long. The V gene's germline CDR1 is SGHTA and CDR2 FQGNSA. Trimming removed 4 bases from V and 0 bases from J, with 15 bases in between. The CDR3, as DNA: TGTGCCAGCAGCTCGTCCCAGGAGGGGATGAACACTGAAGCTTTCTTT. Residues: CASSSSQEGMNTEAFF. Looking up the rest from reference TRBV7-2 and TRBJ1-1 gives the full variable domain: GAGVSQSPSNKVTEKGKDVELRCDPISGHTALYWYRQSLGQGLEFLIYFQGNSAPDKSGLPSDRFSAERTGGSVSTLTIQRTQQEDSAVYLCASSSSQEGMNTEAFFGQGTRLTVV.

This clonotype was seen a handful of times. As an off-target read in a library built for alpha chains, this beta chain has a frequency of little significance. CDR3 region: CASTQSGTSGRLIFYEQYF. The CDR3 coding sequence is TGTGCCAGCACCCAATCCGGGACTAGCGGGAGGCTAATATTCTACGAGCAGTACTTC. V is TRBV7-9 and J is TRBJ2-7; TRBD2 matches at 15 bases. Germline-derived CDR1 and CDR2 are SEHNR and FQNEAQ (reference sequence). This CDR3 spans 19 amino acids. The ends lost 7 bases at V and 3 bases at J; junction bases unmatched: 16.

Many counts were recorded for this clonotype. For a library built for alpha chains, this beta chain is a stray read; little rests on its size. This rearrangement joins TRBV29-1 to TRBJ2-2; 12 bases align to TRBD2. The CDR3 has 14 amino acids. J lost 6 bases, V lost 7 bases, and 6 bases had no gene match. The V gene's germline CDR1 is SQVTM and CDR2 ANQGSEA. CDR3 nucleotides: TGCAGCGGCCTAGCGGGAGGGTGGTCCGGGGAGCTGTTTTTT. Encoded protein: CSGLAGGWSGELFF.

This clonotype was counted at least ten times. One end of the junction does not line up with germline, which may come from a read error. Within a library made for alpha chains, this beta chain is off target, and its count is uninformative. The V call is TRBV29-1, the J call TRBJ2-4; TRBD1 agrees at 7 bases. The CDR3 is 14 residues long. Looked up from germline, CDR1 is SQVTM and CDR2 is ANQGSEA. CDR3 residues: CSAENRGIKNIQYF. CDR3 DNA sequence: TGCAGCGCTGAAAACAGGGGCATCAAAAACATTCAGTACTTC. Drawing the rest from reference TRBV29-1 and TRBJ2-4, the complete variable domain is SAVISQKPSRDICQRGTSLTIQCQVDSQVTMMFWYRQQPGQSLTLIATANQGSEATYESGFVIDKFPISRPNLTFSTLTVSNMSPEDSSIYLCSAENRGIKNIQYFGAGTRLSVL.

This clonotype was recorded many times. This beta chain came through as a stray read in a library set up for alpha chains, and its size says little. This chain uses TRBV6-6 with TRBJ1-5; D is unresolved. The CDR3 contains 18 residues. Trimming left V 2 bases short and J 0 bases short, with 17 bases between. Germline V gene lookup returns CDR1 MNHNY and CDR2 SVGAGI (reference sequence). CDR3 coding DNA: TGTGCCAGCAGTTACGCCCTAAGGTCCTCGTATAGCAATCAGCCCCAGCATTTT. Residues: CASSYALRSSYSNQPQHF.

Note on this clonotype: As an off-target read in a library built for alpha chains, this beta chain has a frequency of little significance. This chain joins TRBV7-8 and TRBJ2-7; D is undetermined. This CDR3 contains 16 residues. Germline V lookup: CDR1 SGHVS, CDR2 FQNEAQ. Between the trimmed V and J ends, which lost 2 bases and 2 bases, there was a span of 16 bases. The chain's CDR3 is CASSLNLATQAYEQYF. CDR3 DNA: TGTGCCAGCAGCTTAAATCTGGCGACTCAAGCCTACGAGCAGTACTTC.

Notes on this clonotype: The size of this beta chain means little, since it is a stray read in a library made for alpha chains. The genes are TRBV30 and TRBJ2-3; D remains unclear. The CDR3 loop spans 13 amino acids. Trimming left V 5 bases short and J 7 bases short, with 16 bases between. Germline V gene lookup returns CDR1 GTSNPN and CDR2 SVGIG (reference sequence). The CDR3 here is CAWSEKSVNTQYF. CDR3 sequence (DNA): TGTGCCTGGTCGGAAAAGAGCGTCAATACGCAGTATTTT.